Listed below are T cell receptor beta chains from one sample, sequenced in a study of siplizumab effects on memory and regulatory T cells. This table comes from immunoSEQ multiplex PCR, and its TCRdb copy is limited to in-frame clones, with some not included. The repertoire holds approximately 52,000 clones, approximately 97% seen once, with around 0.66% in the top ten. Sequenced sample: naive CD4+ T cells sorted from blood. These receptors originate from a human donor in good health. The CDR3 runs from the conserved cysteine through the conserved F or W. D genes are given only for firm matches. Not all rows give a size; the values are once, few, many and, for expanded clones, a class.

J,D,length,V,size,CDR3,DNA
TRBJ2-1,TRBD2,15,TRBV12-5,NA,CASGTWTSGRSEQFF,TGTGCTAGTGGTACCTGGACTAGCGGGAGAAGTGAGCAGTTCTTC
TRBJ2-4,NA,16,TRBV18,once,CASSPTTGLAKNIQYF,TGTGCCAGCTCACCTACAACGGGGCTAGCCAAAAACATTCAGTACTTC
TRBJ2-3,TRBD2,15,TRBV27,NA,CASRLTSGGTDTQYF,TGTGCCAGCAGACTGACTAGCGGAGGCACAGATACGCAGTATTTT
TRBJ1-5,NA,16,TRBV12-5,NA,CASGLVLSRGDQPQHF,TGTGCTAGTGGTTTGGTACTCAGCAGGGGTGATCAGCCCCAGCATTTT
TRBJ2-7,NA,15,TRBV5-4,NA,CASSKDGGRSYEQYF,TGTGCCAGCAGCAAAGATGGTGGCAGGTCCTACGAGCAGTACTTC
TRBJ1-4,NA,12,TRBV7-2,NA,CASSFAQRGLFF,TGTGCCAGCAGCTTCGCTCAAAGGGGACTGTTTTTT
TRBJ1-2,TRBD1,16,TRBV28,NA,CASRWTGGASERGYTF,TGTGCCAGCAGGTGGACAGGGGGCGCGAGTGAAAGGGGCTACACCTTC
TRBJ2-3,TRBD2,14,TRBV28,NA,CASYSGREIDTQYF,TGTGCCAGTTATAGCGGGAGGGAGATAGATACGCAGTATTTT
TRBJ1-2,NA,15,TRBV9,NA,CASSVGIEGDYGYTF,TGTGCCAGCAGCGTAGGGATCGAGGGGGACTATGGCTACACCTTC
TRBJ2-7,TRBD2,18,TRBV9,NA,CASSPNTRTSGRVGEQYF,TGTGCCAGCAGCCCCAATACCAGAACTAGCGGGAGGGTAGGCGAGCAGTACTTC
TRBJ2-5,NA,14,TRBV7-2,NA,CASSLEFGQETQYF,TGTGCCAGCAGCTTAGAGTTTGGGCAAGAGACCCAGTACTTC
TRBJ1-3,NA,15,TRBV7-2,NA,CASSPPGGVGNTIYF,TGTGCCAGCAGCCCCCCCGGGGGGGTTGGAAACACCATATATTTT
TRBJ2-5,TRBD1,14,TRBV6-6,NA,CASSWDRGVETQYF,TGTGCCAGCAGCTGGGACAGGGGGGTAGAGACCCAGTACTTC
TRBJ1-5,TRBD1,15,TRBV19,NA,CASSTGTGVGQPQHF,TGTGCCAGTAGTACCGGGACAGGGGTTGGTCAGCCCCAGCATTTT
TRBJ1-3,NA,16,TRBV6-1,NA,CASSGNRPSSGNTIYF,TGTGCCAGCAGTGGGAACAGGCCCAGCTCTGGAAACACCATATATTTT
TRBJ2-5,TRBD2,14,TRBV6-5,NA,CASSRLAALETQYF,TGTGCCAGCAGTAGACTAGCGGCCTTGGAGACCCAGTACTTC
TRBJ1-4,TRBD1,15,TRBV4-3,NA,CASSQDGQGGEKLFF,TGCGCCAGCAGCCAAGACGGACAGGGCGGGGAAAAACTGTTTTTT
TRBJ1-3,TRBD1,16,TRBV9,NA,CASSVGPGGTGNTIYF,TGTGCCAGCAGCGTAGGCCCAGGGGGCACTGGAAACACCATATATTTT
TRBJ1-5,NA,15,TRBV28,once,CASSLIRWNNQPQHF,TGTGCCAGCAGTTTAATCCGGTGGAACAATCAGCCCCAGCATTTT
TRBJ1-5,NA,14,TRBV6-1,NA,CASSEGPHNQPQHF,TGTGCCAGCAGTGAAGGGCCCCACAATCAGCCCCAGCATTTT
TRBJ1-2,TRBD1,18,TRBV27,NA,CASSRRRPQGATNYGYTF,TGTGCCAGCAGTCGTAGAAGACCTCAGGGGGCCACTAACTATGGCTACACCTTC
TRBJ1-1,NA,15,TRBV19,few,CASSIRASGNTEAFF,TGTGCCAGTAGTATACGGGCCTCGGGAAACACTGAAGCTTTCTTT
TRBJ2-7,TRBD2,14,TRBV5-4,NA,CASSFTSGPYEQYF,TGTGCCAGCAGCTTTACTAGCGGGCCTTACGAGCAGTACTTC
TRBJ1-5,NA,14,TRBV9,few,CASSVGPFNQPQHF,TGTGCCAGCAGCGTAGGGCCGTTCAATCAGCCCCAGCATTTT
TRBJ1-1,TRBD1,16,TRBV18,once,CASSPPQGQGLTEAFF,TGTGCCAGCTCACCACCTCAAGGACAGGGCCTCACTGAAGCTTTCTTT
TRBJ2-5,TRBD2,17,TRBV5-5,NA,CASSLNGYGGYQETQYF,TGTGCCAGCAGCTTGAATGGATACGGGGGGTACCAAGAGACCCAGTACTTC